These 21 T cell receptor beta chains originate from one sample sequenced in a study of blood T cell repertoires in COVID-19. TCRdb keeps only in-frame clones here, not all; method: immunoSEQ multiplex PCR. The sample consists of some 270,000 clones, roughly 84% of them appearing once. The sample consisted of peripheral blood. The source is a woman in her thirties or forties who had recovered from COVID-19.

V usage is TRBV20-1 and J usage is TRBJ1-1, with D possibly being TRBD1 (5 bases). CDR1 and CDR2 (germline): DFQATT, SNEGSKA (reference sequence). CDR3 size: 14 residues. Deletions cut 3 bases from V and 4 bases from J, with 15 bases between. CDR3 nucleotide sequence: TGCAGTGCTAGTGGGGGGGTAGGGGTCACTGAAGCTTTCTTT. It codes for CSASGGVGVTEAFF.

Turning to this clone: Other DNA sequences in the same sample also yield this CDR3. V and J are TRBV18 and TRBJ2-7; a possible D gene is TRBD1 (6 bases). Germline CDR1 KGHSH, CDR2 LQKENI. V was pared by 3 bases and J by 4 bases, with 7 bases between. This CDR3 region has 12 residues. The CDR3 region has the DNA TGTGCCAGCTCACCCGACAGGTACGAGCAGTACTTC. It is translated as CASSPDRYEQYF.

The chain combines TRBV6-2 or TRBV6-3 with TRBJ1-1, with 7 bases identical to TRBD1. Trimming took 6 bases from V and 3 from J; bases not matched to a gene: 4. The CDR3 totals 13 residues. Germline assignment: CDR1 MNHEY and CDR2 SVGEGT. The CDR3 loop is CASSPGQHTEAFF. In nucleotides, the CDR3 is TGTGCCAGCAGCCCGGGACAGCACACTGAAGCTTTCTTT.

The chain links TRBV27 to TRBJ2-1, with 10 bases aligning to TRBD1. Trimming cost V 8 bases and J 4 bases; bases outside gene matches: 8. The CDR3 is 15 amino acids. CDR1 is MNHEY, CDR2 SMNVEV, per germline (reference sequence). CDR3 nucleotide sequence: TGTGCCAGCCGGCGACAGGGGGCGGGGTACAATGAGCAGTTCTTC. As protein: CASRRQGAGYNEQFF.

The gene calls are TRBV4-2 and TRBJ2-6; unclear D gene. Deletions cut 0 bases from V and 0 bases from J, with 12 bases between. Per germline, CDR1 LGHNA and CDR2 YNFKEQ. The CDR3 length is 18 residues. CDR3 DNA: TGTGCCAGCAGCCAAGATGGAAGACTGTACTCTGGGGCCAACGTCCTGACTTTC. This gives the protein CASSQDGRLYSGANVLTF.

The J gene is TRBJ2-3, the V gene TRBV5-1, with a tentative D call TRBD1 (5 bases). This CDR3 contains 14 residues. V dropped 6 bases and J dropped 0 bases, with 11 bases sitting between them. The V gene's germline CDR1 is SGHRS and CDR2 YFSETQ. CDR3: CASKDQGSTDTQYF. CDR3 nucleotides: TGCGCCAGCAAGGACCAGGGAAGCACAGATACGCAGTATTTT. The variable domain in full, completed from reference TRBV5-1 and TRBJ2-3, reads KAGVTQTPRYLIKTRGQQVTLSCSPISGHRSVSWYQQTPGQGLQFLFEYFSETQRNKGNFPGRFSGRQFSNSRSEMNVSTLELGDSALYLCASKDQGSTDTQYFGPGTRLTVL.

The V and J genes are TRBV9 and TRBJ2-7, with TRBD1 matching 9 bases. V lost 3 bases to trimming and J lost 4 bases; unmatched junction nucleotides: 11. Germline V lookup: CDR1 SGDLS, CDR2 YYNGEE. The CDR3 runs to 16 residues. The CDR3 DNA sequence: TGTGCCAGCAGCGGGCGCTCGGGACAGGGAACTTACGAGCAGTACTTC. Amino acids: CASSGRSGQGTYEQYF.

V and J are TRBV5-1 and TRBJ2-5; no clear D. The V and J ends lost 0 bases and 1 base respectively, with 7 bases between them. This CDR3 comprises 14 residues. The germline V gene encodes CDR1 SGHRS and CDR2 YFSETQ. CDR3 bases: TGCGCCAGCAGCTTGGATGGCAGCCAAGAGACCCAGTACTTC. Residues: CASSLDGSQETQYF.

This clone was detected only once. The CDR3 is CASSVGTVEQFF. In DNA, the CDR3 is TGCGCCAGCAGCGTAGGGACAGTGGAGCAGTTCTTC. The genes are TRBV5-1 and TRBJ2-1; the match to TRBD1 covers 7 bases. Germline V gene lookup returns CDR1 SGHRS and CDR2 YFSETQ. With 4 bases clipped from V and 10 bases from J, the junction kept 5 bases outside the gene matches. This CDR3 contains 12 residues.

CDR3 bases: TGTGCCTGGAGGGGCCAGTATAGCAATCAGCCCCAGCATTTT. It codes for CAWRGQYSNQPQHF. This chain uses TRBV30 with TRBJ1-5; D unclear. The CDR3 is 14 residues long. The V gene's germline CDR1 is GTSNPN and CDR2 SVGIG (reference sequence). V was pared by 3 bases and J by 0 bases, with 9 bases between.

The chain carries TRBV5-8 and TRBJ2-4, with D possibly being TRBD1 (6 bases). Trimming removed 4 bases from V and 4 bases from J, with 18 bases in between. This CDR3 region has 16 residues. Germline V gene sequence: CDR1 SGHTS, CDR2 YDEGEE. CDR3 bases: TGTGCCAGCAGCGCCTGGACACCAGACAGGAAAAACATTCAGTACTTC. The encoded protein is CASSAWTPDRKNIQYF.

The chain links TRBV27 to TRBJ1-5; D gene ambiguous. Trimming removed 2 bases at V and 3 bases at J, with 8 bases between. The germline gives CDR1 MNHEY, CDR2 SMNVEV (reference sequence). This CDR3 has 14 amino acids. The CDR3 DNA reads TGTGCCAGCAGTTTAAGAGCCTACAATCAGCCCCAGCATTTT. Protein sequence: CASSLRAYNQPQHF.

This rearrangement joins TRBV29-1 to TRBJ1-2; D gene ambiguous. The V end was cut by 6 bases, the J end by 6 bases, with 14 bases between. The CDR3 runs 12 residues. From germline, CDR1 is SQVTM and CDR2 ANQGSEA. DNA for the CDR3: TGCAGCGTGGACCGAGGGATCCATGGCTACACCTTC. The encoded protein is CSVDRGIHGYTF. Variable domain in full (rest from reference TRBV29-1 and TRBJ1-2): SAVISQKPSRDICQRGTSLTIQCQVDSQVTMMFWYRQQPGQSLTLIATANQGSEATYESGFVIDKFPISRPNLTFSTLTVSNMSPEDSSIYLCSVDRGIHGYTFGSGTRLTVV.

This chain joins TRBV5-6 and TRBJ1-3; D gene uncertain. This CDR3 contains 15 residues. V was cut by 0 bases and J by 0 bases, with 7 bases left in between. The V gene's germline CDR1 is SGHDT and CDR2 YYEEEE. The CDR3 spells CASSLDTFSGNTIYF. In DNA form, the CDR3 reads TGTGCCAGCAGCTTGGACACCTTCTCTGGAAACACCATATATTTT.

V gene TRBV5-1 combines with J gene TRBJ2-5, with 8 positions matching TRBD2. V shed 4 bases and J 1 base; nucleotides not matched to a gene: 12. The length of the CDR3 is 17 residues. Germline V CDR1 and CDR2: SGHRS, YFSETQ. The CDR3 protein is CASSPRGAGGLQETQYF. The CDR3 bases are TGCGCCAGCAGCCCTCGAGGGGCGGGGGGCCTCCAAGAGACCCAGTACTTC.

V gene TRBV6-4 combines with J gene TRBJ1-1; tentatively, D is TRBD1 (6 bases). This CDR3 spans 13 amino acids. V was clipped by 8 bases and J by 0 bases, with 10 bases between them. CDR1 is MRHNA and CDR2 is SNTAGT in the germline V gene. This CDR3 is CASSDSMNTEAFF. The CDR3 DNA follows: TGTGCCAGCTCGGACAGCATGAACACTGAAGCTTTCTTT.

The chain links TRBV5-4 to TRBJ2-5; 9 bases agree with TRBD1. Trimming at V came to 3 bases and at J to 2 bases, leaving 2 bases not matched to a gene. The germline V gene encodes CDR1 SGHNT and CDR2 YYREEE (reference sequence). This CDR3 has 14 amino acids. In nucleotides, the CDR3 is TGTGCCAGCAGCTCCGGGACAGGGCAAGAGACCCAGTACTTC. This translates into CASSSGTGQETQYF.

This rearrangement joins TRBV2 to TRBJ2-2; 9 bases match TRBD2. From germline, CDR1 is SNHLY and CDR2 FYNNEI. This CDR3 has 16 residues. V lost 4 bases to trimming and J lost 4 bases; unmatched junction nucleotides: 7. The CDR3 nucleotides are TGTGCCAGCAGTGGTCTAGCGGGGCTGGGCACCGGGGAGCTGTTTTTT. Its translation is CASSGLAGLGTGELFF.

V usage is TRBV2 and J usage is TRBJ1-6, with 11 bases that match TRBD1. The germline V gene encodes CDR1 SNHLY and CDR2 FYNNEI. The V and J ends lost 5 bases and 7 bases, in that order; junction bases with no gene match: 4. The CDR3 is made up of 15 amino acids. For the CDR3, the DNA is TGTGCCAGCAGTAAGGACAGGGGGCAGAATTCACCCCTCCACTTT. This translates into CASSKDRGQNSPLHF. The full variable domain, with the rest looked up from reference TRBV2 and TRBJ1-6, is EPEVTQTPSHQVTQMGQEVILRCVPISNHLYFYWYRQILGQKVEFLVSFYNNEISEKSEIFDDQFSVERPDGSNFTLKIRSTKLEDSAMYFCASSKDRGQNSPLHFGNGTRLTVT.

The chain is built from TRBV30 and TRBJ2-1; D gene unclear. The CDR3 length is 11 residues. CDR1 and CDR2 from the germline V gene are GTSNPN and SVGIG (reference sequence). Deletions cut 3 bases from V and 8 bases from J, with 8 bases between. The CDR3 sequence is CAWSRVDEQFF. In DNA, the CDR3 is TGTGCCTGGAGCCGAGTGGATGAGCAGTTCTTC. Full variable domain (remainder filled in from reference TRBV30 and TRBJ2-1): SQTIHQWPATLVQPVGSPLSLECTVEGTSNPNLYWYRQAAGRGLQLLFYSVGIGQISSEVPQNLSASRPQDRQFILSSKKLLLSDSGFYLCAWSRVDEQFFGPGTRLTVL.

The gene calls are TRBV19 and TRBJ1-2; tentatively, D is TRBD1 (5 bases). V lost 7 bases and J lost 2, with 11 bases in between. The CDR3 has 13 amino acids. In germline, CDR1 is LNHDA, CDR2 SQIVND (reference sequence). CDR3 sequence: CASTRGSNYGYTF. CDR3 coding DNA: TGTGCCAGTACGCGGGGGTCCAACTATGGCTACACCTTC.